The 26 T cell receptor beta chains below were found in one sample sequenced in a study of persistence of HIV-infected CD4 T cells. The antigens for these receptors are not known. This was the immunoSEQ version 4 assay in survey mode. Measured with immunoSEQ multiplex PCR; TCRdb has only the in-frame clones, and not every one. The sample shows about 45,000 clones, 91% of them seen only once. Nonspecific anti-CD3/anti-CD28 bead stimulation represents the broad CD4+ T cell repertoire. Sorting selected CD4+ T cells upregulating both CD40 ligand and CD69. This specimen was CD4+ T cells sorted from PBMCs after roughly 17-hour stimulation, taken from a patient who received antiretroviral therapy. The receptors shown here come from an adult man with HIV who was CMV-seropositive.

The chain recombines TRBV21-1 with TRBJ1-6; the table's D call TRBD1 went unverified against the DNA. TRBV21-1 is recorded as a pseudogene. The CDR3 covers 15 residues. The CDR3 DNA follows: TGTGCCAGCACCCGGGCCCCAGGGGACAGTTTCACCCTCCACTTT. This codes for CASTRAPGDSFTLHF.

V is TRBV5-1 and J is TRBJ2-3; 8 bases fit TRBD2. CDR3 length: 16 residues. Germline V lookup: CDR1 SGHRS, CDR2 YFSETQ. The trim removed 4 bases at V and 2 bases at J, leaving 9 bases unmatched. CDR3 protein: CASSPTNSGATDTQYF. As DNA, the CDR3 is TGCGCCAGCAGCCCTACCAATAGCGGGGCCACAGATACGCAGTATTTT. The variable domain in full, completed from reference TRBV5-1 and TRBJ2-3, reads KAGVTQTPRYLIKTRGQQVTLSCSPISGHRSVSWYQQTPGQGLQFLFEYFSETQRNKGNFPGRFSGRQFSNSRSEMNVSTLELGDSALYLCASSPTNSGATDTQYFGPGTRLTVL.

The J gene is TRBJ2-7, the V gene TRBV7-9, with TRBD2 matching 12 bases. Germline values: CDR1 SEHNR, CDR2 FQNEAQ (reference sequence). The CDR3 has 15 amino acids. The trim removed 5 bases at V and 7 bases at J, leaving 9 bases unmatched. The CDR3 coding sequence is TGTGCCAGCAGCCCGCTAGCGGGGGGGCTGCAAGAGCAGTACTTC. Its protein is CASSPLAGGLQEQYF.

This chain connects TRBV29-1 to TRBJ1-4; D perhaps matches TRBD1 (6 bases). The CDR3 extends over 14 amino acids. CDR1 and CDR2 from the germline V gene are SQVTM and ANQGSEA. Trimming took 4 bases from V and 5 from J, leaving 14 bases between them. The CDR3 spells CSVGSRGPNEKLFF. The CDR3 coding sequence is TGCAGCGTTGGGTCCAGGGGTCCAAATGAAAAACTGTTTTTT.

V usage is TRBV28 and J usage is TRBJ2-5; either TRBD1 or TRBD2 may fit D (5 bases each). The CDR3 runs to 14 residues. Trimming removed 3 bases at V and 1 base at J, with 9 bases between. Germline CDR1 and CDR2: MDHEN and SYDVKM. The CDR3 is CASSFRDLQETQYF. CDR3 coding DNA: TGTGCCAGCAGTTTCCGGGACCTCCAAGAGACCCAGTACTTC.

The rearrangement links TRBV7-2 to TRBJ2-3, with D unresolved. The germline V gene encodes CDR1 SGHTA and CDR2 FQGNSA. V lost 3 bases to trimming and J lost 2 bases, with 0 bases between them. There are 11 residues in the CDR3. The CDR3 spells CASSFTDTQYF. The CDR3 DNA reads TGTGCCAGCAGCTTCACAGATACGCAGTATTTT.

This clone turned up a few times. The chain recombines TRBV10-1 with TRBJ1-1; the D is unclear. Deletions cut 2 bases from V and 0 bases from J, with 4 bases between. The germline V gene encodes CDR1 WNHNN and CDR2 SYGVQD (reference sequence). The CDR3 covers 13 residues. The CDR3 region is CASSERMNTEAFF. The CDR3, as DNA: TGCGCCAGCAGTGAGAGGATGAACACTGAAGCTTTCTTT.

This chain uses TRBV19 with TRBJ1-2; D is possibly TRBD1 (5 bases). This CDR3 region has 17 residues. The V end lost 5 bases, the J end lost 3 bases, and 22 bases lay between the germline ends. Germline V gene lookup returns CDR1 LNHDA and CDR2 SQIVND (reference sequence). The CDR3 nucleotides are TGTGCCAGTAGTGTTCAGGGTAGAGGGTCCACTGACTATGGCTACACCTTC. This gives the protein CASSVQGRGSTDYGYTF.

This chain connects TRBV6-6 to TRBJ2-7; 10 bases agree with TRBD1. Germline V gives CDR1 MNHNY, CDR2 SVGAGI (reference sequence). The CDR3 consists of 15 residues. With 6 bases clipped from V and 7 bases from J, the junction kept 12 bases outside the gene matches. The CDR3 DNA is TGTGCCAGCAGGCCAAGTCGGGACAGGGGACGTGAGCAGTACTTC. This gives the protein CASRPSRDRGREQYF.

The chain joins TRBV27 to TRBJ1-4; D remains unclear. This CDR3 is built from 14 residues. Trimming pared 5 bases from V and 8 bases from J, leaving 15 bases between. Germline V gives CDR1 MNHEY, CDR2 SMNVEV (reference sequence). The DNA of the CDR3 is TGTGCCAGCAGTGGGTTTCCCGAGCAGGAAAAACTGTTTTTT. Amino acid sequence: CASSGFPEQEKLFF.

The chain carries TRBV2 and TRBJ1-4; D call uncertain. The CDR3 consists of 13 residues. CDR1 is SNHLY and CDR2 is FYNNEI in the germline V gene. V lost 8 bases to trimming and J lost 3 bases, with 10 bases between them. This chain's CDR3 is CASRRQPNEKLFF. In nucleotides, the CDR3 is TGTGCCAGCCGTAGGCAGCCTAATGAAAAACTGTTTTTT.

This chain joins TRBV5-1 and TRBJ1-1, with a possible D match to TRBD1 (6 bases). The CDR3 has 15 amino acids. The V end lost 4 bases, the J end lost 1 base, and 14 bases lay between the germline ends. The germline V gene encodes CDR1 SGHRS and CDR2 YFSETQ. This CDR3 reads CASSLGQTSNTEAFF. CDR3 in DNA: TGCGCCAGCAGCCTCGGACAGACCTCGAACACTGAAGCTTTCTTT.

The chain is built from TRBV6-1 and TRBJ2-7; 11 bases map to TRBD2. The germline gives CDR1 MNHNS, CDR2 SASEGT. The V segment lost 2 bases and the J segment 1 base; nucleotides outside the gene matches: 4. CDR3 length: 16 residues. The CDR3 loop reads CASSEMIAGGSYEQYF. The CDR3 DNA sequence: TGTGCCAGCAGTGAAATGATAGCGGGGGGGTCCTACGAGCAGTACTTC.

J is TRBJ2-6 and V is TRBV7-3; D remains unclear. The CDR3 is made up of 15 amino acids. V was trimmed by 6 bases and J by 0 bases, leaving 9 bases between them. Germline V gene lookup returns CDR1 SGHTA and CDR2 FQGTGA. CDR3 DNA: TGTGCCAGCAGTTCCGGTGGCTCTGGGGCCAACGTCCTGACTTTC. It specifies CASSSGGSGANVLTF.

The chain couples TRBV7-2 to TRBJ2-1; 9 bases align to TRBD2. V lost 7 bases and J lost 8; bases outside the gene matches: 6. This CDR3 has 13 residues. CDR1 and CDR2 from the germline V gene are SGHTA and FQGNSA. CDR3 region: CASKLPSGDEQFF. The DNA of the CDR3 is TGTGCCAGCAAGTTACCTAGCGGGGATGAGCAGTTCTTC.

This clone appeared a single time. This rearrangement joins TRBV3-1 (or the pseudogene TRBV3-2) to TRBJ2-1; D is possibly TRBD2 (5 bases). This CDR3 comprises 15 residues. The germline V gene encodes CDR1 LGHDT and CDR2 YNNKEL (reference sequence). V lost 2 bases to trimming and J lost 7 bases, with 15 bases between them. The CDR3 reads CASSQIPYGGNEQFF. CDR3 sequence (DNA): TGTGCCAGCAGCCAAATCCCCTATGGCGGGAATGAGCAGTTCTTC.

Only one count was recorded for this clone. This chain uses TRBV24-1 with TRBJ1-5, with 10 bases identical to TRBD1. The trim removed 4 bases at V and 6 bases at J, leaving 8 bases unmatched. Germline CDR1 and CDR2: KGHDR and SFDVKD. This CDR3 is 16 amino acids long. The CDR3 spells CATSDPRTGGSQPQHF. The CDR3 DNA is TGTGCCACCAGTGACCCTCGGACAGGGGGTAGTCAGCCCCAGCATTTT.

This chain connects TRBV15 to TRBJ2-2, with 7 positions matching TRBD1. V lost 8 bases, J lost 7 bases, and 7 bases stayed unmatched. Germline lookup yields CDR1 LNHNV and CDR2 YYDKDF (reference sequence). This CDR3 is 13 amino acids long. The chain's CDR3 is CATQTGDIGELFF. CDR3 nucleotide sequence: TGTGCCACCCAAACAGGGGATATCGGGGAGCTGTTTTTT.

This chain links TRBV6-5 with TRBJ1-4; D is unresolved. CDR1 is MNHEY, CDR2 SVGAGI, per germline. The CDR3 runs 15 residues. Trimming removed 6 bases from V and 0 bases from J, with 11 bases in between. The CDR3 sequence: CASSRPVATNEKLFF. The CDR3 DNA follows: TGTGCCAGCAGCCGGCCAGTTGCAACTAATGAAAAACTGTTTTTT.

The chain employs TRBV21-1 and TRBJ1-3. TRBV21-1 is a pseudogene segment. This CDR3 has 12 amino acids. This CDR3 is CASRGRGNTIYF. As DNA, the CDR3 is TGTGCCAGCAGGGGGAGAGGAAACACCATATATTTT.

This chain links TRBV18 with TRBJ2-7; 14 bases match TRBD2. CDR1 KGHSH and CDR2 LQKENI come from the germline V gene. With V trimmed by 3 bases and J by 3 bases, 4 bases remained unmatched. This CDR3 is built from 16 residues. CDR3 residues: CASSPGTSGGHYEQYF. DNA of the CDR3: TGTGCCAGCTCACCCGGGACTAGCGGGGGTCACTACGAGCAGTACTTC.

The rearrangement links TRBV5-6 to TRBJ2-3; D may be TRBD2 (6 bases). The germline gives CDR1 SGHDT, CDR2 YYEEEE. The CDR3 runs 17 residues. V lost 3 bases, J lost 3 bases, and 20 bases lay in between. The CDR3 DNA is TGTGCCAGCAGCTCCCTCCCGACTAGAAGCGAAACAGATACGCAGTATTTT. Encoded protein: CASSSLPTRSETDTQYF. The whole variable domain, filled in from reference TRBV5-6 and TRBJ2-3, reads DAGVTQSPTHLIKTRGQQVTLRCSPKSGHDTVSWYQQALGQGPQFIFQYYEEEERQRGNFPDRFSGHQFPNYSSELNVNALLLGDSALYLCASSSLPTRSETDTQYFGPGTRLTVL.

V gene TRBV2 combines with J gene TRBJ2-3; maybe TRBD2 (6 bases). The germline V gene encodes CDR1 SNHLY and CDR2 FYNNEI. The CDR3 spans 14 residues. Trimming cost V 5 bases and J 0 bases, with 9 bases left between them. CDR3 nucleotides: TGTGCCAGCAGTTGGGACTTAAGCACAGATACGCAGTATTTT. This codes for CASSWDLSTDTQYF.

The chain has TRBV5-5 and TRBJ1-6; weak D call: TRBD1 (6 bases). The ends were cut back, 0 bases at V and 0 bases at J, with 19 bases in the middle. The V gene's germline CDR1 is SGHKS and CDR2 YYEKEE (reference sequence). The CDR3 sequence is 20 residues long. The CDR3 spells CASSLVGQLSSSSYNSPLHF. The CDR3 DNA reads TGTGCCAGCAGCTTGGTAGGACAGCTTAGTTCGTCCTCCTATAATTCACCCCTCCACTTT.

This chain uses TRBV4-1 with TRBJ2-7; TRBD1 or TRBD2 may be the D gene (6 bases each). The CDR3 extends over 15 amino acids. The V end was cut by 0 bases, the J end by 4 bases, with 13 bases between. Germline values: CDR1 MGHRA, CDR2 YSYEKL. The CDR3 sequence is CASSQDWGAQYEQYF. The CDR3 DNA reads TGCGCCAGCAGCCAAGATTGGGGGGCCCAGTACGAGCAGTACTTC.

The chain couples TRBV29-1 to TRBJ1-2; 9 bases fit TRBD1. After removal of 6 bases from V and 3 bases from J, the junction contained 8 bases not matched to a gene. Germline values: CDR1 SQVTM, CDR2 ANQGSEA. The CDR3 contains 14 residues. Here the CDR3 reads CSVPRTGDYYGYTF. As DNA, the CDR3 is TGCAGCGTGCCCCGGACAGGGGATTACTATGGCTACACCTTC. The entire variable domain, with the rest obtained from reference TRBV29-1 and TRBJ1-2, is as follows: SAVISQKPSRDICQRGTSLTIQCQVDSQVTMMFWYRQQPGQSLTLIATANQGSEATYESGFVIDKFPISRPNLTFSTLTVSNMSPEDSSIYLCSVPRTGDYYGYTFGSGTRLTVV.